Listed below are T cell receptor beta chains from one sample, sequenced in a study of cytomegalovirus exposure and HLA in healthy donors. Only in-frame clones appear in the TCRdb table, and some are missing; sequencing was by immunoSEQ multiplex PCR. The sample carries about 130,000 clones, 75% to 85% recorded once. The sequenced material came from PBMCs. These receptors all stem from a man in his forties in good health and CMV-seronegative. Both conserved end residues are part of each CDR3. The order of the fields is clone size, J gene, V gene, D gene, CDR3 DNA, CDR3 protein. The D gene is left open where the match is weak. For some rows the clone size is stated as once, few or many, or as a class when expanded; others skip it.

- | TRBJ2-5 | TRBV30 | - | TGTGCCTGGAGTGTTAGGCTAAGGGGAGAGACCCAGTACTTC | CAWSVRLRGETQYF
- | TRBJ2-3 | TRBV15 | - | TGTGCCACCAGCAACTTCCCCAAGGGGACTAGCACAGATACGCAGTATTTT | CATSNFPKGTSTDTQYF
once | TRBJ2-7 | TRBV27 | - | TGTGCCAGCAGTCTCCACAGGGACTACGAGCAGTACTTC | CASSLHRDYEQYF
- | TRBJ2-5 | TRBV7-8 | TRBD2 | TGTGCCAGCAGCCGGGGGGGATCAGAGACCCAGTACTTC | CASSRGGSETQYF
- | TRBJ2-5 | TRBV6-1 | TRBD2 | TGTGCCACCCGGGGTAGCGGGGGGGAGACCCAGTACTTC | CATRGSGGETQYF
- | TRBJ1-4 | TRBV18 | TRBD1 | TGTGCCAGCTCGGAGATAGGGGGCACTAATGAAAAACTGTTTTTT | CASSEIGGTNEKLFF
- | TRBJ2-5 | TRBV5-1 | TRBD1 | TGCGCCAGCAGCGAACGACAGGGTATACAAGAGACCCAGTACTTC | CASSERQGIQETQYF
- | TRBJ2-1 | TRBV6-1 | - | TGTGCCAGCAGTGAAACGAGGGCGGGGAACCAGTTCTTC | CASSETRAGNQFF
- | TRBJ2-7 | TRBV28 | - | TGTGCCAGCGCACCCTACCCAAGGGAGGTCCCCTACGAGCAGTACTTC | CASAPYPREVPYEQYF
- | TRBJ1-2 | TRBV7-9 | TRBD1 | TGTGCCAGCAGCTCGTCGGGACAGGCCGATGGCTACACCTTC | CASSSSGQADGYTF
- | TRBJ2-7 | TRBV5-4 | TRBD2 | TGTGCCAGCAGCTCGGGACTAGCGGGAGTCGAGCAGTACTTC | CASSSGLAGVEQYF
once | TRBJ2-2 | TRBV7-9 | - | TGTGCCAGCAGCTCAAGGACAACGAACACCGGGGAGCTGTTTTTT | CASSSRTTNTGELFF
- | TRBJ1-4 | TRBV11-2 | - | TGTGCCAGCAGCACGCTGACAGGAGTCCGTGAAAAACTGTTTTTT | CASSTLTGVREKLFF
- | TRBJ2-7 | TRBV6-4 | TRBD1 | TGTGCCAGCAGTGACGGGACAGGGGACCACGAGCAGTACTTC | CASSDGTGDHEQYF
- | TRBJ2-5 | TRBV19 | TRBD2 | TGTGCCAGTTCCTCGGGGGGTTTCCAGACCCAGTACTTC | CASSSGGFQTQYF
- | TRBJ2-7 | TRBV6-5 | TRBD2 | TGTGCCAGCAGCCCGGGACTAAAGCACGAGCAGTACTTC | CASSPGLKHEQYF
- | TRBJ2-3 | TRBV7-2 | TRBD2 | TGTGCCAGCAGCCTGGGACTAGTGGGCACAGATACGCAGTATTTT | CASSLGLVGTDTQYF
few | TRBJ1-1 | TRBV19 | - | TGTGCCAGTAGTATCGTGGAGGGAGTGAACACTGAAGCTTTCTTT | CASSIVEGVNTEAFF
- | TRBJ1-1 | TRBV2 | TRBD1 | TGTGCCAGCAGTTCTACAGGGGGGAACACTGAAGCTTTCTTT | CASSSTGGNTEAFF
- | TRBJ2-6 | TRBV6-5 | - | TGTGCCAGCAGTTACGGGCAGGCCTCTGGGGCCAACGTCCTGACTTTC | CASSYGQASGANVLTF
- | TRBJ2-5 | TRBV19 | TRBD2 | TGTGCCAGTAGTATTAAGGGACTAGCGGGAGAGGAGACCCAGTACTTC | CASSIKGLAGEETQYF
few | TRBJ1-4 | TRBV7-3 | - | TGTGCCAGCAGCCGCGGGCCCCAGGGGTCTAATGAAAAACTGTTTTTT | CASSRGPQGSNEKLFF
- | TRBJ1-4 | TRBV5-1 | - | TGCGCCAGCAGCTTGGGACAGACTGGAACTAATGAAAAACTGTTTTTT | CASSLGQTGTNEKLFF
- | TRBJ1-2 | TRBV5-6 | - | TGTGCCAGCAGCCCCCGGCCAGGGGTGGCTGGCTACACCTTC | CASSPRPGVAGYTF
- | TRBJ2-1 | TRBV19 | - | TGTGCCAGTAGTATCTGGGGGGGGGCGAACAATGAGCAGTTCTTC | CASSIWGGANNEQFF
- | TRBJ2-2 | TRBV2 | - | TGTGCCAGCAAAACGGGGAACACCGGGGAGCTGTTTTTT | CASKTGNTGELFF
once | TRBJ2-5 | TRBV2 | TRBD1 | TGTGCCAGGGGGGACAGAGTCCAAGAGACCCAGTACTTC | CARGDRVQETQYF
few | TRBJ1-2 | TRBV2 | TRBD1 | TGTGCCACCGCGGGACAGGCTAACTATGGCTACACCTTC | CATAGQANYGYTF
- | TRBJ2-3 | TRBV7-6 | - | TGTGCCAGCAGCTTAGCGTTCCGGGTCACAGATACGCAGTATTTT | CASSLAFRVTDTQYF
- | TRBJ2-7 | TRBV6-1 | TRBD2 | TGTGCCAGCAGTGAATCTGGTAGCGGGAGGCAAGAGCAGTACTTC | CASSESGSGRQEQYF
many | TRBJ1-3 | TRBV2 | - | TGTGCCAGCACCCGGAGGGGAGGAGATGGAAACACCATATATTTT | CASTRRGGDGNTIYF
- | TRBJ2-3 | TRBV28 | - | TGTGCCAGCAGTTCAATGACGGGGGTGGGTACAGATACGCAGTATTTT | CASSSMTGVGTDTQYF
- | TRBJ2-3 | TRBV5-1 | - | TGCGCCAGCGGGCGCAGCACAGATACGCAGTATTTT | CASGRSTDTQYF
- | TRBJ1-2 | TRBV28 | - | TGTGCCAGCAGTTCGGGAAACTATGGCTACACCTTC | CASSSGNYGYTF
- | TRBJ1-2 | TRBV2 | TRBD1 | TGTGCCAGCAGCGGGACAGTCCTTATTTATGGCTACACCTTC | CASSGTVLIYGYTF
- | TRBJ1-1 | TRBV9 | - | TGTGCCAGCAGCGTAGCTTCGGGTGCTGAAGCTTTCTTT | CASSVASGAEAFF
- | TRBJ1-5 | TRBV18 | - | TGTGCCAGCTCACCGGCGTCCCTCGGGAATCAGCCCCAGCATTTT | CASSPASLGNQPQHF
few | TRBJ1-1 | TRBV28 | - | TGTGCCAGCAGTTTATCCGACAGGAGGGCTTTCTTT | CASSLSDRRAFF
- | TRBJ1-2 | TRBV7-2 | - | TGTGCCAGCAGCTCCGCGGGGCCGAGCTATGGCTACACCTTC | CASSSAGPSYGYTF
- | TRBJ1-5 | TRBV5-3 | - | TGTGCCAGAAGCAACGGACGGGAATCTAGCAATCAGCCCCAGCATTTT | CARSNGRESSNQPQHF
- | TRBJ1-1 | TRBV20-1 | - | TGCAGCCCAGGCAGGAACACTGAAGCTTTCTTT | CSPGRNTEAFF
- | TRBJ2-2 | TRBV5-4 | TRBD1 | TGTGCCAGCAGCTTACTTACAGGGGGCAACACCGGGGAGCTGTTTTTT | CASSLLTGGNTGELFF
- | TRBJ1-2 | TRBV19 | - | TGTGCCAGTATCGGACACGGAAACTATGGCTACACCTTC | CASIGHGNYGYTF
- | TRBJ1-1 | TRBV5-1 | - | TGCGCCAGCAGCTTTCAGGGCAACACTGAAGCTTTCTTT | CASSFQGNTEAFF
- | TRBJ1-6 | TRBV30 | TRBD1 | TGTGCCTGGAGTGTACCAGGGGGAGGTTCACCCCTCCACTTT | CAWSVPGGGSPLHF
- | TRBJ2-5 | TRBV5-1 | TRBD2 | TGCGCCAGCAGCCCCATAGCGGGAGGGCCTCGTGAGCAGTACTTC | CASSPIAGGPREQYF
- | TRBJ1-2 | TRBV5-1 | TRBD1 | TGCGCCAGCAGCTTGGGGTCGACAGGGGTCGGCTACACCTTC | CASSLGSTGVGYTF
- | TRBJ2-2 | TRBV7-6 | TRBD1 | TGTGCCAGCAGCCGGGACAGGGGATCCGGGGAGCTGTTTTTT | CASSRDRGSGELFF